This T cell receptor (beta chain) was identified during a study of blood T cell repertoires in COVID-19 (dated by TCRdb to 2020 to 2022). Turning to the overall study: Collaborator samples came from the United States, Italy and Spain and covered acute and convalescent phases of COVID-19. The repertoires were released in a freely available public database meant as a resource for research on the immune response to SARS-CoV-2. Samples were obtained from the ongoing ImmuneRACE study (first 160 participants) and from about 1,300 subjects provided by 6 global collaborators. The material from the prospective study consisted of cDNA or gDNA derived from T cells, B-cell-depleted T cells, or PBMCs. The dataset comprised deeply sampled blood TCRbeta repertoires from subjects exposed to, actively infected with, or recovered from COVID-19. The sample metadata nearly always contained a de-identified subject ID, COVID-19 status, age in years and sex. Where available, HLA class I and class II types were obtained from metadata supplied by the sample provider rather than from assay-based typing. Overall study results and their limits: The quantity of clinical and demographic metadata differed by source and by participant and was supplied without curation.

Collaborating institutions collected whole blood in K2EDTA tubes following their own protocols. For TCRbeta analysis, collaborators shipped samples as frozen whole blood, isolated PBMCs, or DNA extracted from either of those sample types. The immunoSEQ Assay, a bias-controlled multiplex PCR, was used to amplify TCRbeta CDR3 regions from genomic DNA. From the authors' description of their analysis: Within the assay, amplification of reference gene primers was used to estimate how many nucleated cells each sample contained. Sequence reads were collapsed and filtered to measure the absolute abundance of every unique TCRbeta CDR3 rearrangement. For each sample, productive Simpson clonality was calculated as the square root of Simpson's diversity index across productive rearrangements. This is the immuneACCESS table as TCRdb keeps it, with only in-frame sequences that have V and J called. A part of the clones is gone; compared with another copy, unresolved V genes explain less than half, and the rest is unexplained. V, J and clone size derive from that table, while D and trimming were established from the DNA sequence. Here the sample has 140,000 to 150,000 clones; 70% to 90% occur a single time. Together, the top ten hold roughly 13% of the sample.

For this clone: Its binding antigen is unknown. No qualities accompany the bases; no much larger clone lies one base away.

The CDR3 runs 14 amino acids, cysteine and phenylalanine included. The only DNA kept is the CDR3, 42 bases in frame from the first base. V drops 0 bases and J drops 2 bases, leaving 9 bases in between. CDR1 and CDR2 were assigned from the germline V gene as SQVTM and ANQGSEA. The receptor was derived from a man aged 60 to 75 with active or convalescent COVID-19. Recombination connected TRBV29-1 to TRBJ2-3; too little of a D gene remains to name it. The sequenced sample consisted of peripheral blood. The DNA sequence follows: TGCAGCGTTGAAGATCTGCAGGCCACAGATACGCAGTATTTT. Its amino acids are CSVEDLQATDTQYF.